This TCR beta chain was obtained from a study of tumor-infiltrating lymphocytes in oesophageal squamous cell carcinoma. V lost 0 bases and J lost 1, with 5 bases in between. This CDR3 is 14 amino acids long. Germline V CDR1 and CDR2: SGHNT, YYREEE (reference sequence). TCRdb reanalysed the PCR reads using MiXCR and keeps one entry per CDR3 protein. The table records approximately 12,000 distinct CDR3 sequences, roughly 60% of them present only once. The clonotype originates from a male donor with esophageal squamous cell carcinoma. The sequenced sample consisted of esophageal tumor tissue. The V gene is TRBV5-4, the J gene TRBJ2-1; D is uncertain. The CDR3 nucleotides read TGTGCCAGCAGCTTGGCCCGGTCCTACAATGAGCAGTTCTTC. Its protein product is CASSLARSYNEQFF. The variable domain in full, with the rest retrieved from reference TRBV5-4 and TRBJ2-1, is ETGVTQSPTHLIKTRGQQVTLRCSSQSGHNTVSWYQQALGQGPQFIFQYYREEENGRGNFPPRFSGLQFPNYSSELNVNALELDDSALYLCASSLARSYNEQFFGPGTRLTVL.